This T cell receptor (beta chain) was identified during a study of identical twins. General study findings and limits: Twins' excess sharing was less marked for out-of-frame beta sequences.

V was trimmed by 3 bases and J by 5 bases, leaving 4 bases between them. The CDR3 extends over 11 amino acids. Germline V gene sequence: CDR1 MNHEY, CDR2 SMNVEV (reference sequence). Each CDR3 protein is one row after TCRdb ran MiXCR on the 5' RACE reads. The data contain hundreds of thousands of distinct CDR3 sequences, 9% to 15% of them seen just once; the ten biggest clones take up just over 7%. A remark on this clonotype: Its antigen is not known.

The same data also contributed to another study, on yellow fever vaccine responses in identical twins.

V is TRBV27 and J is TRBJ2-5; no firm D call. Sample: CD8+ T cells sorted from blood. This sequence was found in a woman between 18 and 29 years old in good health. CDR3 bases: TGTGCCAGCAGTTTGTGGGAGACCCAGTACTTC. This translates into CASSLWETQYF.